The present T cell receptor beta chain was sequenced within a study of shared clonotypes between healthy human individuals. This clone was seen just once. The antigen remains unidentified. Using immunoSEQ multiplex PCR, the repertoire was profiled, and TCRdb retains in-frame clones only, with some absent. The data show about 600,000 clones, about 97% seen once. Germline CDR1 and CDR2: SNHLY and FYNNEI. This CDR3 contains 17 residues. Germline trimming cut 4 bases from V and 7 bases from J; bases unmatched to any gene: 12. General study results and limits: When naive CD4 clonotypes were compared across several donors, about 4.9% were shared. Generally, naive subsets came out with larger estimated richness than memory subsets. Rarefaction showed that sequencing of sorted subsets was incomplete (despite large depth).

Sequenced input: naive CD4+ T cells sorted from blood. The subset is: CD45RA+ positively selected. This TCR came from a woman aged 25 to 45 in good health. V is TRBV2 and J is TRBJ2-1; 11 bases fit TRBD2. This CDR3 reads CASSGLIAGGPGNEQFF. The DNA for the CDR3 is TGTGCCAGCAGTGGGTTAATAGCGGGAGGGCCGGGGAATGAGCAGTTCTTC.